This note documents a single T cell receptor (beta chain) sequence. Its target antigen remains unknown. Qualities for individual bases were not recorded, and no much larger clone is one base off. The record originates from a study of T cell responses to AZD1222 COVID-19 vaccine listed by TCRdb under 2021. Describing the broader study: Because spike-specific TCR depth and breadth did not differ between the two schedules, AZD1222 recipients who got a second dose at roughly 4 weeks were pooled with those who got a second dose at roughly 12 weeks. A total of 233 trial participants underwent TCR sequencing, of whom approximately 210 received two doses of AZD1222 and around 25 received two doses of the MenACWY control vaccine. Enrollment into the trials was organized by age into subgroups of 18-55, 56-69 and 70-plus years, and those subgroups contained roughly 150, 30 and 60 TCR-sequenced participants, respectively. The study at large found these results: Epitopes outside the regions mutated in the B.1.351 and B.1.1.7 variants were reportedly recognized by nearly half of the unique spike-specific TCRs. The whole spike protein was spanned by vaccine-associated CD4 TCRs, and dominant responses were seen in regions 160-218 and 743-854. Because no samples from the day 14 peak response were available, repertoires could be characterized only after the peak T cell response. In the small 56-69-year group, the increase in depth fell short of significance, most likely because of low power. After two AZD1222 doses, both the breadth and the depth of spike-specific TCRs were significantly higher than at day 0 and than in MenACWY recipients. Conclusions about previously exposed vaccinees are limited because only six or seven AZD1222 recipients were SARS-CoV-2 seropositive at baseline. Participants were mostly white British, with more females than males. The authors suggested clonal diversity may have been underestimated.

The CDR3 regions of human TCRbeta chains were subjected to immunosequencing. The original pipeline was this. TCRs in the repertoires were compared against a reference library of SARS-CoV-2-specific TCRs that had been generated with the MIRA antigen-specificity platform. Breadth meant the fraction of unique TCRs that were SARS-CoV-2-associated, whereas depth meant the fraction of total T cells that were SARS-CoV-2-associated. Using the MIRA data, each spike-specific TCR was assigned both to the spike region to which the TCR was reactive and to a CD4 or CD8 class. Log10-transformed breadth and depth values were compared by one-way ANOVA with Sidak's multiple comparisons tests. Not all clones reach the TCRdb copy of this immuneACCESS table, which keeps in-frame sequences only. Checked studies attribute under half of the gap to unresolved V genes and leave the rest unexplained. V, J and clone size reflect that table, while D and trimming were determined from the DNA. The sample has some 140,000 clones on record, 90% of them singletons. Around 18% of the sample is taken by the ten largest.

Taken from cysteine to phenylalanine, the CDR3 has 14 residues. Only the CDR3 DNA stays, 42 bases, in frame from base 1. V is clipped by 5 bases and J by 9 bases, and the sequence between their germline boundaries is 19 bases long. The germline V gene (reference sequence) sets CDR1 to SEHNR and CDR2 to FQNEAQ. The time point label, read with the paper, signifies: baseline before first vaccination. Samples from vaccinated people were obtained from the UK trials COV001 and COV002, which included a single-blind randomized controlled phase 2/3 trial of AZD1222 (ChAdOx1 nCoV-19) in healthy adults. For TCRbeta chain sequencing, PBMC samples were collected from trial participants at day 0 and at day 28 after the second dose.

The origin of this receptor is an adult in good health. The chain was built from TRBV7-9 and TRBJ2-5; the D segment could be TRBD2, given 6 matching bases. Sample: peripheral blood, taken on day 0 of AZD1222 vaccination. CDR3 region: CASSPDGGERSQYF. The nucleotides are TGTGCCAGCAGCCCCGACGGCGGGGAGAGGTCCCAGTACTTC.